This TCR beta chain was identified in a study of beta chain features in type 1 diabetes. Across the study: Comparable age, gender and cell yields were observed in patients relative to healthy donors. The study, taken as a whole, reports: Type 1 diabetes patients showed a moderate but significant shortening of TCRB CDR3s in all four CD4+ subsets. A cDNA-based sequencing approach could over-represent cells with high TCR expression. In comparison with healthy donors, patients had naive, central memory and Treg TCRB repertoires that appeared more similar.

Expressed TCRB transcripts were sequenced because the isolated RNA had all been reverse transcribed beforehand. Method: immunoSEQ multiplex PCR; TCRdb's copy keeps in-frame clones and lacks some. The profile shows about 160,000 clones, roughly 8% of them singletons. The authors obtained over 95% purity in all sorted populations. This clone was seen only a few times. Antigen: not known. The sequencing input was central memory CD4+ T cells from blood. This TCR derives from a woman aged 18-30 years with type 1 diabetes.

CDR3 protein: CASSLDGTRVETQYF. CDR3 DNA sequence: TGTGCCAGCAGCTTAGACGGGACTAGGGTGGAGACCCAGTACTTC. The V gene is TRBV11-2, the J gene TRBJ2-5, with TRBD2 matching 8 bases. The CDR3 runs 15 residues. Losses at the gene ends were 0 bases for V and 5 bases for J; bases not matched to a gene: 5. Germline V CDR1 and CDR2: SGHAT, FQNNGV.